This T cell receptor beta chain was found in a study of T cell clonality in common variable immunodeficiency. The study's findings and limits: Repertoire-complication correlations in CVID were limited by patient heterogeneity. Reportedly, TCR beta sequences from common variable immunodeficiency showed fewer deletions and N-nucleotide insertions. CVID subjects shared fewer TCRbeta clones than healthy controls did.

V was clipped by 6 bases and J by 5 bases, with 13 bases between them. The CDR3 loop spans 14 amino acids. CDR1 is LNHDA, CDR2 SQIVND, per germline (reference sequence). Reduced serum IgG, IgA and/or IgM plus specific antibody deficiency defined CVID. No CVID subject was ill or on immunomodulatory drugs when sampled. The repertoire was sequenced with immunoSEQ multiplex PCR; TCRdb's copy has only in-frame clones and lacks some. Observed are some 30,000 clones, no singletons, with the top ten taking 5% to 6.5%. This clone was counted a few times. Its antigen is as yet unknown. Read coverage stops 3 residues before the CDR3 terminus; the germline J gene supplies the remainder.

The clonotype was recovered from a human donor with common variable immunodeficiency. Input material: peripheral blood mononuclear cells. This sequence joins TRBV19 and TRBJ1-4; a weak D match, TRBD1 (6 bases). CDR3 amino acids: CASSQGQLNEKLFF. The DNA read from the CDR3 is TGTGCCAGTAGCCAAGGACAGCTCAATGAAAAA.